This is a list of T cell receptor beta chains from one sample in a study of T cell responses to AZD1222 COVID-19 vaccine. Profiled with immunoSEQ multiplex PCR; TCRdb holds only in-frame clones, not every one. This table has some 150,000 clones, around 90% appearing once. The sequencing used peripheral blood, collected 28 days after the second AZD1222 dose. Receptors originate from an adult who received the AZD1222 COVID-19 vaccine. Both conserved end residues are part of each CDR3. Fields, in order: V gene, J gene, clone size, D gene, CDR3 protein, CDR3 DNA. A D gene is named only where the DNA matches it firmly. Expanded clones are given a class, and other clones once, few, many or no size at all.

TRBV12-3/TRBV12-4	TRBJ2-1	NA	NA	CASRQLNEQFF	TGTGCCAGCAGGCAGCTCAATGAGCAGTTCTTC
TRBV5-1	TRBJ2-5	NA	NA	CASSLFYSSTETQYF	TGCGCCAGCAGCTTGTTTTATAGTAGTACGGAGACCCAGTACTTC
TRBV2	TRBJ1-1	NA	NA	CASPSGMNTEAFF	TGTGCCAGCCCCTCTGGAATGAACACTGAAGCTTTCTTT
TRBV7-6	TRBJ2-1	NA	NA	CASSLGRGQYNEQFF	TGTGCCAGCAGCTTAGGTCGCGGCCAATACAATGAGCAGTTCTTC
TRBV5-4	TRBJ2-5	NA	NA	CASSLDRRGLETQYF	TGTGCCAGCAGCTTGGACAGGAGGGGTTTGGAGACCCAGTACTTC
TRBV3-1/TRBV3-2	TRBJ2-1	NA	TRBD2	CASSPLRTSFEQFF	TGTGCCAGCAGCCCGTTACGGACTAGCTTTGAGCAGTTCTTC
TRBV4-3	TRBJ2-5	NA	TRBD2	CASSQDWASGLQETQYF	TGCGCCAGCAGCCAAGATTGGGCTAGCGGGCTCCAAGAGACCCAGTACTTC
TRBV30	TRBJ2-2	NA	NA	CAWSVSSWGHVNTGELFF	TGTGCCTGGAGTGTAAGTTCATGGGGACACGTGAACACCGGGGAGCTGTTTTTT
TRBV6-5	TRBJ1-1	NA	NA	CASRSTGTSEAFF	TGTGCCAGCAGATCCACAGGTACCTCTGAAGCTTTCTTT
TRBV7-3	TRBJ1-1	NA	TRBD1	CASSAQGAGTEAFF	TGTGCCAGCAGCGCCCAGGGGGCCGGAACTGAAGCTTTCTTT
TRBV11-2	TRBJ1-6	NA	NA	CASSSTENSPLHF	TGTGCCAGCAGCTCCACGGAAAATTCACCCCTCCACTTT
TRBV5-1	TRBJ2-2	NA	NA	CASSQRPVAAGEGELFF	TGCGCCAGCAGCCAACGCCCCGTGGCAGCCGGAGAGGGGGAGCTGTTTTTT
TRBV2	TRBJ1-1	NA	NA	CASSDGQFTEAFF	TGTGCCAGCAGCGACGGACAGTTCACTGAAGCTTTCTTT
TRBV4-1	TRBJ1-3	NA	NA	CASRSTSGEGNTIYF	TGCGCCAGCAGGTCCACTTCGGGGGAAGGAAACACCATATATTTT
TRBV9	TRBJ2-3	NA	NA	CASSRDPRVTDTQYF	TGTGCCAGCAGCCGGGACCCCCGGGTCACAGATACGCAGTATTTT
TRBV28	TRBJ2-7	NA	TRBD2	CASSPLADKIYEQYF	TGTGCCAGCAGTCCTCTAGCGGATAAAATCTACGAGCAGTACTTC
TRBV6-2/TRBV6-3	TRBJ2-1	NA	TRBD2	CASSTGTSNEQFF	TGTGCCAGCAGTACCGGGACTAGCAATGAGCAGTTCTTC
TRBV30	TRBJ2-7	NA	TRBD1	CAWSGLPDRGPSSYEQYF	TGTGCCTGGAGTGGACTACCCGACAGGGGTCCGAGCTCCTACGAGCAGTACTTC
TRBV10-3	TRBJ1-2	NA	NA	CAISDRGDREYTF	TGTGCCATCAGTGACAGGGGCGACCGGGAATACACCTTC
TRBV4-2	TRBJ1-1	NA	NA	CASTSNEDAEAFF	TGTGCCAGCACCTCAAATGAGGACGCTGAAGCTTTCTTT
TRBV19	TRBJ2-1	NA	NA	CASSIVGQGSYNEQFF	TGTGCCAGTAGTATCGTGGGGCAGGGGTCCTACAATGAGCAGTTCTTC
TRBV5-1	TRBJ1-6	NA	NA	CASSPLGVSNSPLHF	TGCGCCAGCAGCCCTCTTGGGGTCTCTAATTCACCCCTCCACTTT
TRBV2	TRBJ2-5	NA	NA	CASTGAQETQYF	TGTGCCAGCACCGGAGCCCAAGAGACCCAGTACTTC
TRBV15	TRBJ1-5	NA	TRBD1	CATSRAQGGLNQPQHF	TGTGCCACCAGCAGAGCCCAGGGGGGCCTCAATCAGCCCCAGCATTTT
TRBV18	TRBJ2-7	NA	NA	CASSSLDGLNQEQYF	TGTGCCAGCTCAAGTCTGGATGGGCTAAACCAAGAGCAGTACTTC
TRBV5-1	TRBJ2-7	NA	TRBD1	CASSLLRPGQGGSYEQYF	TGCGCCAGCAGCTTGTTGCGCCCCGGACAGGGCGGCTCCTACGAGCAGTACTTC
TRBV5-6	TRBJ2-2	NA	NA	CASSPVGVGTGELFF	TGTGCCAGCAGCCCCGTGGGGGTAGGAACCGGGGAGCTGTTTTTT
TRBV7-9	TRBJ1-4	NA	NA	CASSPQGGANEKLFF	TGTGCCAGCAGCCCCCAGGGTGGAGCTAATGAAAAACTGTTTTTT
TRBV9	TRBJ2-1	NA	NA	CASSVGEGTSAKRPFF	NA
TRBV5-8	TRBJ1-5	once	NA	CASSSLRGGNQPQHF	TGTGCCAGCAGCTCACTAAGAGGGGGCAATCAGCCCCAGCATTTT
TRBV7-9	TRBJ2-5	NA	NA	CASKGRQETQYF	TGTGCCAGCAAGGGACGTCAAGAGACCCAGTACTTC
TRBV4-3	TRBJ2-3	few	TRBD2	CASSSHSGGTDTQYF	TGCGCCAGCAGCTCACATAGCGGGGGCACAGATACGCAGTATTTT
TRBV28	TRBJ1-4	NA	NA	CASSLRLEKLFF	TGTGCCAGCAGCCTCCGACTTGAAAAACTGTTTTTT
TRBV25-1	TRBJ2-7	NA	TRBD1	CASSEGGQGIYEQYF	TGTGCCAGCAGTGAAGGAGGACAGGGGATCTACGAGCAGTACTTC
TRBV5-1	TRBJ1-1	NA	NA	CASSLDPGSVTEAFF	TGCGCCAGCAGCTTGGATCCGGGGTCTGTCACTGAAGCTTTCTTT
TRBV7-2	TRBJ2-2	NA	TRBD1	CASSLVVTGGGELFF	TGTGCCAGCAGCTTAGTGGTGACAGGGGGCGGGGAGCTGTTTTTT
TRBV10-1	TRBJ1-2	NA	NA	CASSESLDSGYTF	TGCGCCAGCAGTGAGAGTCTGGACAGTGGCTACACCTTC
TRBV9	TRBJ2-5	NA	TRBD2	CASSPPGLANQETQYF	TGTGCCAGCAGCCCTCCGGGACTAGCGAACCAAGAGACCCAGTACTTC
TRBV28	TRBJ1-5	few	TRBD1	CASSPIGTGRLNSNQPQHF	TGTGCCAGCAGTCCGATCGGGACAGGCCGTCTAAATAGCAATCAGCCCCAGCATTTT
TRBV7-3	TRBJ2-1	NA	TRBD2	CASSLSVAGAYNEQFF	TGTGCCAGCAGCTTATCCGTCGCGGGAGCCTACAATGAGCAGTTCTTC
TRBV7-2	TRBJ1-1	NA	NA	CASSSQGPTEAFF	TGTGCCAGCAGCTCCCAGGGGCCCACTGAAGCTTTCTTT
TRBV11-3	TRBJ1-3	NA	NA	CASSLDTGRDTIYF	TGTGCCAGCAGCTTAGACACGGGCCGGGACACCATATATTTT
TRBV28	TRBJ1-1	NA	NA	CASSSGFLLANTEAFF	TGTGCCAGCAGTTCAGGGTTTCTTCTTGCGAACACTGAAGCTTTCTTT
TRBV4-1	TRBJ2-3	once	NA	CASSQEYGSHSTDTQYF	TGCGCCAGCAGCCAAGAGTATGGTAGCCACAGCACAGATACGCAGTATTTT
TRBV6-5	TRBJ2-3	NA	NA	CASKSAGRHTDTQYF	TGTGCCAGCAAGTCGGCGGGGCGGCACACAGATACGCAGTATTTT
TRBV18	TRBJ1-2	NA	NA	CASSPPNVRPGGYGYTF	TGTGCCAGCTCACCACCGAATGTAAGGCCCGGGGGCTATGGCTACACCTTC
TRBV2	TRBJ1-6	few	TRBD1	CASSTGETGLGSPLHF	TGTGCCAGCAGTACCGGAGAGACAGGGCTGGGATCACCCCTCCACTTT
TRBV7-2	TRBJ1-5	NA	TRBD1	CASGPGQNSNQPQHF	TGTGCCAGCGGGCCGGGACAGAATAGCAATCAGCCCCAGCATTTT
TRBV7-6	TRBJ2-3	once	NA	CASSSSGGGTDTQYF	TGTGCCAGCAGCTCAAGCGGAGGTGGCACAGATACGCAGTATTTT
TRBV5-6	TRBJ1-1	NA	NA	CASSLRPNTEAFF	TGTGCCAGCAGCTTGCGACCGAACACTGAAGCTTTCTTT
TRBV10-1	TRBJ2-7	once	NA	CASSDPGYEQYF	TGCGCCAGCAGTGACCCAGGTTACGAGCAGTACTTC
TRBV4-2	TRBJ2-2	few	TRBD2	CASSQERGLAGTNTGELFF	TGTGCCAGCAGCCAAGAACGAGGACTAGCGGGAACGAACACCGGGGAGCTGTTTTTT
TRBV19	TRBJ2-7	NA	TRBD2	CASSMGDLAGGSILHEQYF	TGTGCCAGTAGTATGGGCGATTTAGCGGGAGGCTCAATTTTACACGAGCAGTACTTC